A single T cell receptor (beta chain) is shown here with its context. Its antigen is undetermined. Germline CDR1 and CDR2: SGHRS and YFSETQ. The J segment lost 2 bases and the V segment lost 4 bases, leaving 11 bases of the junction unmatched. The CDR3 runs to 16 residues. The data were taken from a study of cytotoxic CD8 clonotypes in ibrutinib-treated CLL. Across the whole study: Sequenced samples delivered averages of around 260,000 productive templates and around 90,000 productive rearrangements.

Study outcomes and limitations: Clonality increased at ibrutinib response and stayed stable in sustained remission. At progression, however, it fell back toward baseline.

Assay used: immunoSEQ multiplex PCR; TCRdb lists only in-frame clones, some missing. The sample comprises about 300,000 clones, approximately 76% of which are singletons, and about 5.7% rests with the top ten. This receptor was identified in a human donor with chronic lymphocytic leukemia. This chain uses TRBV5-1 with TRBJ1-1; 7 bases map to TRBD1. This specimen was PBMCs, taken at disease progression, from a patient treated with ibrutinib. In nucleotides, the CDR3 is TGCGCCAGCAGCCGCAGGGGGGGCGGGCTAAACACTGAAGCTTTCTTT. This gives the protein CASSRRGGGLNTEAFF.